The 10 T cell receptor beta chains presented below share a single source sample, sequenced in a study of blood T cells in healthy people across ages. A second about 6 to 12 cycle PCR used barcoded and J-beta primers. TCRdb re-called the 5' RACE reads through MiXCR, storing one row per CDR3 protein. The sample holds roughly 1.7 million distinct CDR3 sequences, about 32% seen once. Sequencing used blood. The origin of the receptors is a woman under 40 in good health.

This clonotype has a handful of counts. The chain has TRBV20-1 and TRBJ2-7; D gene uncertain. V lost 6 bases to trimming and J lost 3 bases, with 9 bases between them. This CDR3 contains 11 residues. The V gene's germline CDR1 is DFQATT and CDR2 SNEGSKA (reference sequence). As DNA, the CDR3 is TGCAGTGCCCAGTGGGACTACGAGCAGTACTTC. This sequence encodes CSAQWDYEQYF.

In this sample, this clonotype turned up a few times. The chain is built from TRBV5-1 and TRBJ2-3; D is possibly TRBD1 or TRBD2 (6 bases each). The CDR3 is 14 amino acids. With 6 bases removed from V and 2 bases from J, the gap between germline ends came to 13 bases. Germline V lookup: CDR1 SGHRS, CDR2 YFSETQ. CDR3 in amino acids: CASKKGGPTDTQYF. The CDR3 region has the DNA TGCGCCAGCAAAAAGGGGGGCCCCACAGATACGCAGTATTTT.

The table lists this clonotype with a few counts. The chain uses TRBV2 and TRBJ2-3; 7 bases line up with TRBD2. The CDR3 runs 13 residues. V was clipped by 9 bases and J by 4 bases; unmatched bases: 7. CDR1 SNHLY and CDR2 FYNNEI come from the germline V gene. CDR3 in amino acids: CASSALAADTQYF. In DNA form, the CDR3 reads TGTGCCAGTTCCGCTCTAGCGGCAGATACGCAGTATTTT.

This clonotype was picked up a small number of times. The J gene is TRBJ2-2, the V gene TRBV29-1; no clear D. Germline V lookup: CDR1 SQVTM, CDR2 ANQGSEA. Deletions cut 6 bases from V and 6 bases from J, with 11 bases between. The CDR3 is made up of 12 amino acids. DNA for the CDR3: TGCAGCGTCAGACCTTCACCCGGGGAGCTGTTTTTT. Its protein is CSVRPSPGELFF.

This clonotype has just a few counts. The chain recombines TRBV3-1 with TRBJ2-5; D perhaps matches TRBD1 (6 bases). Germline CDR1 is LGHDT and CDR2 is YNNKEL (reference sequence). V dropped 6 bases and J dropped 4 bases, with 18 bases sitting between them. There are 15 residues in the CDR3. The CDR3 region has the DNA TGTGCCAGCAGTCAGGGGCAGGGCAATGGAGAGACCCAGTACTTC. Its translation: CASSQGQGNGETQYF.

This chain uses TRBV7-9 with TRBJ2-7; 7 bases line up with TRBD2. The junction had 10 bases not matched to a gene; V was cut back by 4 bases and J by 4 bases. There are 15 residues in the CDR3. In germline, CDR1 is SEHNR, CDR2 FQNEAQ (reference sequence). The chain's CDR3 is CASSSGGLGWYEQYF. The CDR3 DNA reads TGTGCCAGCAGCTCAGGAGGACTAGGTTGGTACGAGCAGTACTTC. The full variable domain, rest sourced from reference TRBV7-9 and TRBJ2-7, is DTGVSQNPRHKITKRGQNVTFRCDPISEHNRLYWYRQTLGQGPEFLTYFQNEAQLEKSRLLSDRFSAERPKGSFSTLEIQRTEQGDSAMYLCASSSGGLGWYEQYFGPGTRLTVT.

Notes on this clonotype: A read error may explain this, as a much larger clone is one base away. The rearrangement uses TRBV29-1 and TRBJ2-4, with D possibly being TRBD1 or TRBD2 (5 bases each). Germline CDR1 is SQVTM and CDR2 is ANQGSEA. Trimming shortened V by 7 bases and J by 6 bases, and 19 bases separated the two germline ends. The CDR3 is 14 amino acids. The CDR3 loop is CSAWDGSTLNIQYF. The CDR3 nucleotides are TGCAGCGCATGGGACGGATCAACCTTAAACATTCAGTACTTC. The full variable domain, its missing parts supplied by reference TRBV29-1 and TRBJ2-4, is SAVISQKPSRDICQRGTSLTIQCQVDSQVTMMFWYRQQPGQSLTLIATANQGSEATYESGFVIDKFPISRPNLTFSTLTVSNMSPEDSSIYLCSAWDGSTLNIQYFGAGTRLSVL.

This clonotype appeared a few times. The rearrangement uses TRBV9 and TRBJ2-5, with 15 bases that match TRBD2. V lost 0 bases and J lost 5; bases outside the gene matches: 5. Germline loops: CDR1 SGDLS, CDR2 YYNGEE. This CDR3 contains 17 residues. The CDR3 region is CASSVEGLAGGPETQYF. The CDR3 nucleotides are TGTGCCAGCAGCGTAGAAGGACTAGCGGGAGGGCCGGAGACCCAGTACTTC.

This clonotype was seen more than once but under ten times. The CDR3 region has the DNA TGTGCCAGCAGCTTAACGGGAAAGGAGTACGGCGGGGAGCTGTTTTTT. Translating gives CASSLTGKEYGGELFF. The rearrangement joins TRBV7-3 to TRBJ2-2; D ambiguous. Trimming removed 0 bases from V and 7 bases from J, with 15 bases in between. Germline CDR1 and CDR2: SGHTA and FQGTGA. This CDR3 spans 16 amino acids.

The CDR3 nucleotides are TGTGCCAGCAGCGAATATCCGATTTTGCCGGGACTAGCGGAAAAAAACATTCAGTACTTC. Amino acids: CASSEYPILPGLAEKNIQYF. The V gene is TRBV7-2, the J gene TRBJ2-4, with 11 bases that match TRBD2. CDR3 length: 20 residues. Germline trimming cut 5 bases from V and 4 bases from J; bases unmatched to any gene: 19. Germline lookup yields CDR1 SGHTA and CDR2 FQGNSA.